This T cell receptor beta chain originates from a study of shared clonotypes between healthy human individuals (dated by TCRdb to the early 2020s). About the full investigation: A couple of women and three men aged 18 to 49 years were included in the cohort. To estimate repertoire size and how much clonotypes are shared between individuals, the study performed deep sequencing of blood TCR repertoires from a handful of healthy adults. Between about 0.94 and 8.9 billion PBMCs per donor were obtained by leukapheresis. To increase sequencing depth and limit assay-specific biases, TCR repertoire library preparation and sequencing were carried out by different laboratories using diverse techniques. For each donor, CD4 naive and CD4 memory were each given three plates, CD8 naive was given two plates, and CD8 memory was given one plate.

CDR1 and CDR2 are read off the germline V gene (reference sequence) as SEHNR and FQNEAQ. V is cut back by 5 bases and J by 3 bases, with 2 bases in the junction unmatched. Measured from the cysteine to the phenylalanine, the CDR3 is 14 residues long. CDR3 DNA only is kept here, 42 bases in frame from base 1. Results the study describes overall, beyond this receptor: Even with the large sequencing depth, rarefaction of the sorted-subset datasets indicated that sequencing was incomplete. Pairwise subsampling indicated that sequencing depth was expected to affect the degree of clonotype sharing among donors. Larger estimated clonotype richness was generally found for naive subsets than for memory subsets. The small number of donors limited the genetic and exposure-history diversity represented. Across four donors, around 5% of naive CD4, around 3.3% of naive CD8, under 2.5% of memory CD4, and 0.4% of memory CD8 clonotypes were shared. Compared with non-shared clonotypes, clonotypes shared by all four sorted-subset donors had higher generation probabilities. Sampling was restricted to blood, and TCR repertoires in tissues likely differ from the TCR repertoires found in blood.

Using the deep immunoSEQ assay, multiplex PCR amplified TCR CDR3 regions from genomic DNA. For each cell subset, the extracted genomic DNA was distributed evenly across all wells of several immunoSEQ 96-well plates, and each plate served as one replicate. For sorted subsets, 200 to 250 ng genomic DNA, equal to some 28,000 T cell genomes, was loaded into each replicate PCR. Purified libraries were quantified with a Qubit 3.0 fluorometer, sized on a Bioanalyzer 2100, and re-quantified with the KAPA Library Quantification kit. Every immunoSEQ 96-well plate was sequenced on a dedicated single-read 150-cycle Illumina NextSeq 550 flow cell. The study's own analysis went as follows. Because the immunoSEQ output held only junctional sequences and lacked quality scores, the filtering could not match the filtering applied to full-length reads. Sequences were annotated with PyIR, a Python wrapper for IgBLAST v1.9, using IMGT germline references to assign V/J genes and CDR3. Reads were removed for weak V/J assignments (E-value above 1e-6), missing CDR3, stop codons, out-of-frame junctions, or ambiguous translated residues. V3J clonotypes were defined as sequences sharing an identical inferred V gene, J gene, and CDR3 amino acid sequence. The percentage overlap between two repertoires was calculated by dividing the number of shared unique clonotypes by the size of the smaller repertoire. Repertoire richness was assessed with RTK rarefaction, the Chao1 estimator, and Recon v2.1 estimates of unobserved clonotypes. For all TCRbeta clonotypes obtained by the gDNA method from a few donors, generation probabilities were computed with OLGA. The clones in this table, taken by TCRdb from immuneACCESS, are in-frame only. Not every clone is retained; where verified, under half of the shortfall comes from an unresolved V gene, and the cause of the rest is unknown. Clone size and V and J calls were adopted from that table, with D and trimming inferred from the DNA. Recorded for this sample are about 180,000 clones; 85% to 95% of them occurred a single time. More than 0.06% of the sample is held by the ten biggest clonotypes.

In the case of this clone: No cognate antigen has been identified for it. Base qualities are missing; no much larger clone stands one base away.

Healthy HIV-negative adults with no recently reported acute infections or vaccinations were included as donors. Every donor was a Caucasian adult residing in Nashville, Tennessee, USA. CD4+ T cells were enriched through magnetic negative selection, after which naive cells were positively selected on CD45RA and the remaining negative fraction served as the memory subset. Blood was collected by leukapheresis, and PBMCs were isolated by Ficoll-Histopaque density gradient centrifugation and then cryopreserved in liquid nitrogen vapor phase. Purity and quantity of every magnetically sorted T cell population were checked by analytical flow cytometry. From each sorted fraction, genomic DNA was isolated and quantified by UV absorbance on a Nanodrop 2000c.

The clonotype originates from a woman in her thirties in good health. Material: naive CD4+ T cells sorted from blood. The meaning of the sample's cell subset or site label: CD45RA+ positively selected. The sequence is built from TRBV7-9 and TRBJ2-7, with 12 central nucleotides matching TRBD2. The DNA sequence is TGTGCCAGCAGCCCGGGACTAGCGGGCTACGAGCAGTACTTC. The encoded protein is CASSPGLAGYEQYF.